The present T cell receptor beta chain was sequenced within a study of T cell repertoires in aging, cancer and after chemotherapy. Notes on the study in general: Age-matched healthy donors had significantly more diverse, less clonal blood TCR repertoires than untreated cancer patients.

Rearranged V-D-J TRB sequences were amplified with a mixed TRB-A/B primer pool. Via MiXCR, TCRdb re-called the multiplex PCR reads, giving one row per CDR3 protein. The data hold thousands of distinct CDR3 sequences, with 26% observed a single time. CDR3 size: 14 residues. Trimming removed 5 bases at V and 8 bases at J, with 16 bases between. Per the germline V gene, CDR1 is SGHRS and CDR2 is YFSETQ. Worth noting for this clonotype: Its antigen is still unknown.

TCR beta rearrangements were amplified from peripheral blood genomic DNA. The chain has TRBV5-1 and TRBJ1-4; D not certain. What was sequenced was blood. This clonotype was sampled from a human donor in good health. CDR3 DNA sequence: TGCGCCAGCAGTGTTGCAGGCTTGGGGGAAAAACTGTTTTTT. Translated: CASSVAGLGEKLFF.